The 23 T cell receptor beta chains reported below all come from one sample, sequenced in a study of regulatory T cells in long-lasting Graves disease. Arm-PCR with iRepertoire HTBI primers amplified the CDR3 regions for these TCR beta libraries. TCRdb called the multiplex PCR reads again in MiXCR, with one record for every CDR3 protein. The table shows about 350,000 distinct CDR3 sequences, with 16% occurring only once. Regarding time point: newly diagnosed GD, antithyroid drugs for less than 3 months. Extracted RNA from PBMCs served as the source of the TCR library. This sample also belongs to another study, concerning T cells in Graves' hyperthyroidism and ophthalmopathy.

The sequences come from peripheral blood mononuclear cells (PBMCs), collected at new diagnosis, from a patient treated with antithyroid drugs. Source of these receptors: a woman aged 18-29 years with Graves disease.

Comments on this clonotype: This could be a read error, since a much larger clone is one nucleotide away. The chain couples TRBV2 to TRBJ1-4; TRBD1 matches at 8 bases. The germline V gene has CDR1 SNHLY and CDR2 FYNNEI. The CDR3 has 14 residues. The CDR3 sequence: CASRDRATNEELFF. The CDR3 region has the DNA TGTGCCAGCAGGGACAGGGCAACTAATGAAGAACTGTTTTTT.

Concerning this clonotype: This clone may be a read error of a much larger clone one base away. The conserved closing phenylalanine or tryptophan is absent in this CDR3, likely reflecting a read error. This rearrangement joins TRBV10-3 to TRBJ1-4; D unclear. The CDR3 length is 16 residues. Germline V gives CDR1 ENHRY, CDR2 SYGVKD. CDR3 DNA sequence: TGTGCCAGCAGTGAAGCGGGCATTGCAACTAATGAAAAACTGTTTTCT. Its translation: CASSEAGIATNEKLFS.

This clonotype showed up just a few times. The chain recombines TRBV19 with TRBJ2-7; 9 positions match TRBD1. Germline values: CDR1 LNHDA, CDR2 SQIVND (reference sequence). The ends lost 7 bases at V and 4 bases at J; junction bases unmatched: 5. This CDR3 has 13 residues. This CDR3 reads CASKDRGTYEQYF. The CDR3, as DNA: TGTGCCAGTAAGGACAGGGGAACGTACGAGCAGTACTTC. The full variable domain, its missing parts supplied by reference TRBV19 and TRBJ2-7, is DGGITQSPKYLFRKEGQNVTLSCEQNLNHDAMYWYRQDPGQGLRLIYYSQIVNDFQKGDIAEGYSVSREKKESFPLTVTSAQKNPTAFYLCASKDRGTYEQYFGPGTRLTVT.

The chain joins TRBV6-1 to TRBJ2-1, with 12 bases aligning to TRBD2. The DNA end is more similar to TRBJ2-5, so the J call may be wrong. The CDR3 is made up of 16 amino acids. Germline-derived CDR1 and CDR2 are MNHNS and SASEGT. The CDR3 sequence is CASRSYLAGGKETQYF. For the CDR3, the DNA is TGTGCCAGCAGGTCCTACCTAGCGGGAGGGAAGGAGACCCAGTACTTC.

The rearrangement uses TRBV6-4 and TRBJ2-2; D is uncertain. Trimming took off 2 bases at V and 0 bases at J, with 10 bases between the two ends. Germline V gene lookup returns CDR1 MRHNA and CDR2 SNTAGT. The CDR3 contains 16 residues. The CDR3 DNA sequence: TGTGCCAGCAGTGACGGGATTAGAACGAACACCGGGGAGCTGTTTTTT. It specifies CASSDGIRTNTGELFF.

The chain uses TRBV20-1 and TRBJ1-2; no reliable D call. The CDR3 loop spans 11 amino acids. The germline V gene encodes CDR1 DFQATT and CDR2 SNEGSKA (reference sequence). V was trimmed by 3 bases and J by 4 bases, leaving 6 bases between them. CDR3 amino acids: CSASETYGYTF. The CDR3 DNA follows: TGCAGTGCTAGTGAAACCTATGGCTACACCTTC.

This clonotype was seen many times. CDR3: CASRRREAEQFF. The DNA for the CDR3 is TGCGCCAGCAGACGCAGGGAGGCTGAGCAGTTCTTC. The genes are TRBV5-1 and TRBJ2-1, with D maybe TRBD2 (6 bases). The V end lost 5 bases, the J end lost 9 bases, and 12 bases lay between the germline ends. The CDR3 runs 12 residues. CDR1 and CDR2 from the germline V gene are SGHRS and YFSETQ.

This chain links TRBV18 with TRBJ2-1; 13 nucleotides line up with TRBD2. This CDR3 contains 14 residues. The germline V gene encodes CDR1 KGHSH and CDR2 LQKENI. V shed 8 bases and J 8 bases; nucleotides not matched to a gene: 6. CDR3 in DNA: TGTGCCAGCATGAGGACTAGCGGGAGCTATGAGCAGTTCTTC. It codes for CASMRTSGSYEQFF.

This clonotype was picked up a small number of times. The V and J genes are TRBV5-1 and TRBJ1-1; TRBD1 matches at 10 bases. Germline V gives CDR1 SGHRS, CDR2 YFSETQ. The junction had 5 bases not matched to a gene; V was cut back by 3 bases and J by 0 bases. The length of the CDR3 is 16 residues. CDR3: CASSSRQGALNTEAFF. In nucleotides, the CDR3 is TGCGCCAGCAGCTCACGACAGGGGGCTTTGAACACTGAAGCTTTCTTT.

In its sample, this clonotype was seen many times. This CDR3 reads CASSSEGGSYEQYF. CDR3 nucleotide sequence: TGTGCCAGCAGCTCCGAAGGAGGTTCCTACGAGCAGTACTTC. The chain links TRBV11-2 to TRBJ2-7; D perhaps matches TRBD2 (5 bases). The CDR3 extends over 14 amino acids. V gave up 4 bases and J gave up 1 base, with 11 bases separating them. Germline loops: CDR1 SGHAT, CDR2 FQNNGV.

This clonotype came up many times. The rearrangement joins TRBV2 to TRBJ2-5; perhaps TRBD1 as D (5 bases). CDR3 length: 12 amino acids. Germline V gives CDR1 SNHLY, CDR2 FYNNEI. Trimming removed 6 bases at V and 4 bases at J, with 9 bases between. The CDR3 bases are TGTGCCAGCAGAGGGGTGGCAGAGACCCAGTACTTC. Its translation: CASRGVAETQYF.

This clonotype came up many times. The chain couples TRBV12-3 or TRBV12-4 to TRBJ2-3, with D possibly TRBD1 on 5 matching bases. Trimming shortened V by 6 bases and J by 0 bases, and 13 bases separated the two germline ends. The CDR3 is 15 amino acids. CDR3 sequence: CASRTRQISTDTQYF. The CDR3 region has the DNA TGTGCCAGCAGGACAAGACAGATTAGCACAGATACGCAGTATTTT.

This clonotype was recorded a few times. One base away lies a much larger clone, so this may be a sequencing read error. The conserved final phenylalanine or tryptophan is absent from the CDR3, which likely points to a read error. The CDR3 DNA reads TGTGCCAGCAGTGAGTTACAGGTCCTTAACTATGGCTACACCCTC. Its translation: CASSELQVLNYGYTL. J is TRBJ1-2 and V is TRBV2; D perhaps matches TRBD1 (5 bases). The CDR3 has 15 amino acids. Germline V gene lookup returns CDR1 SNHLY and CDR2 FYNNEI. Trimming removed 3 bases from V and 1 base from J, with 12 bases in between.

Ten or more counts support this clonotype. The CDR3 spells CASSLTPGLAGGYEQYF. The CDR3 DNA reads as TGTGCCAGCAGCTTAACCCCGGGACTAGCGGGAGGCTACGAGCAGTACTTC. This rearrangement joins TRBV7-3 to TRBJ2-7; 15 bases are a match to TRBD2. The V and J ends lost 0 bases and 3 bases, in that order; junction bases with no gene match: 3. Germline CDR1 reads SGHTA; CDR2 reads FQGTGA. The CDR3 length is 17 residues.

This clonotype came up many times. This chain joins TRBV28 and TRBJ2-7, with D perhaps matching TRBD1 (5 bases). Looked up from germline, CDR1 is MDHEN and CDR2 is SYDVKM. The CDR3 has 12 amino acids. V was cut by 6 bases and J by 5 bases, with 11 bases left in between. The DNA of the CDR3 is TGTGCCAGCAGGCAGGGCTTCCACGAGCAGTACTTC. Its translation: CASRQGFHEQYF.

Concerning this clonotype itself: This may stem from a read error, because a much larger clone lies one nucleotide away. Lacking the conserved final phenylalanine or tryptophan, this CDR3 likely reflects a read error. The rearrangement uses TRBV30 and TRBJ1-1, with no clear D. The germline CDR1 and CDR2 sequences are GTSNPN and SVGIG (reference sequence). The CDR3 is 13 residues long. Trimming left V 5 bases short and J 1 base short, with 11 bases between. The CDR3 sequence: CAWGVSGNTEAFC. CDR3 nucleotide sequence: TGTGCCTGGGGGGTTAGCGGGAACACTGAAGCTTTCTGT.

There are many counts of this clonotype. The chain's CDR3 is CASSSSGHWGLYGYTF. DNA for the CDR3: TGTGCCAGCAGCTCATCGGGACATTGGGGTCTCTATGGCTACACCTTC. The chain joins TRBV13 to TRBJ1-2; TRBD1 is a possible D gene (6 bases). V lost 4 bases to trimming and J lost 4 bases, with 19 bases between them. Germline-derived CDR1 and CDR2 are PRHDT and FYEKMQ (reference sequence). The CDR3 consists of 16 residues.

At least ten counts were recorded for this clonotype. J is TRBJ2-7 and V is TRBV2, with D possibly being TRBD1 (5 bases). Trimming shortened V by 4 bases and J by 6 bases, and 13 bases separated the two germline ends. The CDR3 loop spans 13 amino acids. Germline V gene sequence: CDR1 SNHLY, CDR2 FYNNEI. In nucleotides, the CDR3 is TGTGCCAGCAGTGTGGCCAGGGCAGTCGAGCAGTACTTC. Translated: CASSVARAVEQYF.

Regarding this clonotype: This sequence may be a read error, since a much larger clone differs from it by one base. The chain uses TRBV12-3 or TRBV12-4 and TRBJ2-7, with 11 bases identical to TRBD1. V trimming: 6 bases; J trimming: 0 bases; junction bases outside the gene matches: 4. This CDR3 is 15 amino acids long. The CDR3 sequence: CASRQGTGGSYEQYF. In DNA, the CDR3 is TGTGCCAGCAGGCAAGGGACAGGGGGCTCCTACGAGCAGTACTTC.

In regard to this clonotype: At one boundary the junction diverges from the germline segment, which might be a read error. Here the CDR3 reads CVSSSGRGTEAFF. The CDR3 coding sequence is TGTGTCAGCAGCTCGGGACGAGGCACTGAAGCTTTCTTT. The gene calls are TRBV7-9 and TRBJ1-1; a weak D match, TRBD1 (5 bases). CDR1 SEHNR and CDR2 FQNEAQ come from the germline V gene (reference sequence). This CDR3 contains 13 residues.

In its sample, this clonotype was seen many times. This chain joins TRBV2 and TRBJ2-3; no clear D. The germline V gene has CDR1 SNHLY and CDR2 FYNNEI. V was trimmed by 5 bases and J by 2 bases, leaving 11 bases between them. CDR3 length equals 14 residues. The CDR3 is CASSLYLPTDTQYF. CDR3 DNA sequence: TGTGCCAGCAGTCTCTATCTGCCCACAGATACGCAGTATTTT. Drawing the rest from reference TRBV2 and TRBJ2-3, the complete variable domain is EPEVTQTPSHQVTQMGQEVILRCVPISNHLYFYWYRQILGQKVEFLVSFYNNEISEKSEIFDDQFSVERPDGSNFTLKIRSTKLEDSAMYFCASSLYLPTDTQYFGPGTRLTVL.

This clonotype has a count of ten or more. This chain connects TRBV5-1 to TRBJ1-1; D not certain. CDR3 length equals 14 residues. Trimming removed 0 bases from V and 3 bases from J, with 9 bases in between. CDR1 is SGHRS, CDR2 YFSETQ, per germline. The CDR3 spells CASSLGNGDTEAFF. The CDR3 DNA follows: TGCGCCAGCAGCTTGGGAAATGGGGACACTGAAGCTTTCTTT.

In this sample, this clonotype turned up many times. The J gene is TRBJ1-2, the V gene TRBV30; weak D call: TRBD1 (5 bases). V was trimmed by 7 bases and J by 5 bases, leaving 14 bases between them. The CDR3 runs to 12 residues. Germline V CDR1 and CDR2: GTSNPN, SVGIG (reference sequence). Here the CDR3 DNA reads TGTGCCTCTGCGGACACCCTTTATGGCTACACCTTC. Translated: CASADTLYGYTF. The full variable domain, its missing parts supplied by reference TRBV30 and TRBJ1-2, is SQTIHQWPATLVQPVGSPLSLECTVEGTSNPNLYWYRQAAGRGLQLLFYSVGIGQISSEVPQNLSASRPQDRQFILSSKKLLLSDSGFYLCASADTLYGYTFGSGTRLTVV.